A single sample gave rise to the 26 T cell receptor beta chains below, sequenced in a study of identical twins. From the 5' RACE reads, TCRdb called clonotypes with MiXCR, one entry per CDR3 protein. The sample yields about 520,000 distinct CDR3 sequences, around 20% seen once. The same sample was also used in a study of T cells expressing NK-cell markers.

The source material was CD4+ T cells sorted from blood. The receptors were gathered from a young woman in good health.

This clonotype was found a few times. The rearrangement links TRBV20-1 to TRBJ1-1; no firm D call. Trimming took 3 bases from V and 1 from J, leaving 6 bases between them. CDR1 is DFQATT, CDR2 SNEGSKA, per germline (reference sequence). This CDR3 spans 12 amino acids. This CDR3 is CSASSGNTEAFF. In DNA form, the CDR3 reads TGCAGTGCTAGCTCTGGGAACACTGAAGCTTTCTTT.

This chain uses TRBV6-1 with TRBJ2-7; 10 positions agree with TRBD2. The V gene's germline CDR1 is MNHNS and CDR2 SASEGT. Trimming took 4 bases from V and 1 from J; bases not matched to a gene: 7. This CDR3 is built from 16 residues. The CDR3 DNA follows: TGTGCCAGCAGTGGCCCTAGCGGGAGTAAATCCTACGAGCAGTACTTC. Encoded protein: CASSGPSGSKSYEQYF.

This chain links TRBV20-1 with TRBJ2-3; D unclear. The CDR3 loop spans 13 amino acids. V lost 4 bases and J 5 bases, leaving 13 bases between the germline ends. The germline V gene encodes CDR1 DFQATT and CDR2 SNEGSKA (reference sequence). In DNA form, the CDR3 reads TGCAGTGCTACAGAGTTCTTGGGAGATACGCAGTATTTT. Translated: CSATEFLGDTQYF.

This clonotype was picked up a small number of times. V and J are TRBV12-5 and TRBJ2-3, with TRBD2 as a possible D gene (6 bases). CDR3 size: 14 residues. Trimming cost V 7 bases and J 1 base, with 12 bases left between them. In germline, CDR1 is LGHNT, CDR2 FRNRAP. CDR3 nucleotides: TGTGCTAGTGTGAGGAGGGAACGCACAGATACGCAGTATTTT. This gives the protein CASVRRERTDTQYF.

The genes are TRBV15 and TRBJ1-3; D gene unclear. The germline V gene has CDR1 LNHNV and CDR2 YYDKDF (reference sequence). The CDR3 runs to 16 residues. V was cut by 5 bases and J by 2 bases, with 16 bases left in between. Here the CDR3 DNA reads TGTGCCACCAGCTTCCGTTCCTTTGGGGCTGGAAACACCATATATTTT. It translates to CATSFRSFGAGNTIYF. Based on the CDR3 plus reference TRBV15 and TRBJ1-3, the full variable domain is DAMVIQNPRYQVTQFGKPVTLSCSQTLNHNVMYWYQQKSSQAPKLLFHYYDKDFNNEADTPDNFQSRRPNTSFCFLDIRSPGLGDTAMYLCATSFRSFGAGNTIYFGEGSWLTVV.

Only one count was recorded for this clonotype. V and J are TRBV7-8 and TRBJ2-7, with D uncertain. CDR1 and CDR2 (germline): SGHVS, FQNEAQ. Trimming pared 3 bases from V and 1 base from J, leaving 22 bases between. The CDR3 runs to 18 residues. The CDR3 coding sequence is TGTGCCAGCAGCTTCCAAACCTTCGGGCCCTCTAGATCCTACGAGCAGTACTTC. It translates to CASSFQTFGPSRSYEQYF. The whole variable domain, filled in from reference TRBV7-8 and TRBJ2-7, reads GAGVSQSPRYKVAKRGQDVALRCDPISGHVSLFWYQQALGQGPEFLTYFQNEAQLDKSGLPSDRFFAERPEGSVSTLKIQRTQQEDSAVYLCASSFQTFGPSRSYEQYFGPGTRLTVT.

Only a few counts were recorded for this clonotype. The chain links TRBV7-9 to TRBJ1-2, with TRBD1 matching 9 bases. The CDR3 is made up of 13 amino acids. V lost 5 bases, J lost 6 bases, and 4 bases stayed unmatched. Germline V gene lookup returns CDR1 SEHNR and CDR2 FQNEAQ (reference sequence). CDR3 coding DNA: TGTGCCAGCAGCCGGGGACAGGGCCATGGCTACACCTTC. As protein: CASSRGQGHGYTF. The variable domain in full, with the rest retrieved from reference TRBV7-9 and TRBJ1-2, is DTGVSQNPRHKITKRGQNVTFRCDPISEHNRLYWYRQTLGQGPEFLTYFQNEAQLEKSRLLSDRFSAERPKGSFSTLEIQRTEQGDSAMYLCASSRGQGHGYTFGSGTRLTVV.

The chain is built from TRBV20-1 and TRBJ2-1; 9 nucleotides line up with TRBD2. Germline V gene lookup returns CDR1 DFQATT and CDR2 SNEGSKA (reference sequence). J gave up 5 bases and V 0 bases, and 8 bases lay outside the gene matches. This CDR3 comprises 16 residues. CDR3 sequence: CSARDALAGLHNEQFF. The CDR3 DNA reads as TGCAGTGCTAGAGATGCCCTAGCGGGACTACACAATGAGCAGTTCTTC.

This chain's CDR3 is CSALDRAQSYNEQFF. The CDR3, as DNA: TGCAGTGCGCTAGACCGAGCGCAAAGTTACAATGAGCAGTTCTTC. This rearrangement joins TRBV20-1 to TRBJ2-1; D remains ambiguous. Germline CDR1 reads DFQATT; CDR2 reads SNEGSKA (reference sequence). The CDR3 contains 15 residues. Trimming removed 6 bases from V and 4 bases from J, with 19 bases in between.

This clonotype appeared a few times. This rearrangement joins TRBV4-1 to TRBJ2-1, with a weak D call TRBD1 (6 bases). Germline loops: CDR1 MGHRA, CDR2 YSYEKL. V dropped 3 bases and J dropped 4 bases, with 10 bases sitting between them. This CDR3 region has 14 residues. CDR3 in amino acids: CASSHPQGYNEQFF. CDR3 in DNA: TGCGCCAGCAGCCATCCACAGGGATACAATGAGCAGTTCTTC.

This clonotype was recorded a few times. This chain connects TRBV12-3 or TRBV12-4 to TRBJ2-1, with TRBD1 as a possible D gene (5 bases). V dropped 3 bases and J dropped 5 bases, with 20 bases sitting between them. This CDR3 has 17 residues. CDR3 sequence: CASSFRGRLAPNNEQFF. The CDR3 DNA reads as TGTGCCAGCAGTTTTAGGGGCCGTTTGGCACCAAACAATGAGCAGTTCTTC.

This clonotype was counted only a few times. The chain employs TRBV5-1 and TRBJ2-7; 9 bases agree with TRBD1. V lost 1 base to trimming and J lost 4 bases; unmatched junction nucleotides: 3. Per the germline V gene, CDR1 is SGHRS and CDR2 is YFSETQ. This CDR3 spans 14 amino acids. This chain's CDR3 is CASSLSGQGYEQYF. DNA for the CDR3: TGCGCCAGCAGCTTGTCGGGACAGGGATACGAGCAGTACTTC.

The table lists this clonotype with many counts. The chain joins TRBV12-3 or TRBV12-4 to TRBJ2-1, with TRBD2 identical over 11 bases. The CDR3 consists of 16 residues. V shed 4 bases and J 9 bases; nucleotides not matched to a gene: 11. CDR3 coding DNA: TGTGCCAGCAGTTGGATGACTAGCGGGATCGCTGTTGAGCAGTTCTTC. It specifies CASSWMTSGIAVEQFF.

J is TRBJ2-3 and V is TRBV7-8, with 7 bases fitting TRBD2. V dropped 0 bases and J dropped 0; count of bases not matched to a gene: 3. In germline, CDR1 is SGHVS, CDR2 FQNEAQ. This CDR3 is 16 amino acids long. Here the CDR3 DNA reads TGTGCCAGCAGCTTAGCCGCGGGGGTTAGCACAGATACGCAGTATTTT. Translation gives CASSLAAGVSTDTQYF.

This clonotype came up a few times. The J gene is TRBJ2-7, the V gene TRBV20-1; tentatively, D is TRBD2 (5 bases). Germline CDR1 reads DFQATT; CDR2 reads SNEGSKA (reference sequence). Trimming left V 4 bases short and J 2 bases short, with 18 bases between. The CDR3 runs 15 residues. CDR3 DNA sequence: TGCAGTGCTATCGACGGGGTCAAAAGAGCCTACGAGCAGTACTTC. Protein: CSAIDGVKRAYEQYF.

This clonotype showed up just a few times. The V and J genes are TRBV28 and TRBJ1-1, with D tentatively TRBD1 (6 bases). This CDR3 contains 12 residues. With 7 bases removed from V and 5 bases from J, the gap between germline ends came to 11 bases. Germline V gene sequence: CDR1 MDHEN, CDR2 SYDVKM. The CDR3 nucleotides are TGTGCCAGCACCAAAAGGGGGACTGAAGCTTTCTTT. Encoded protein: CASTKRGTEAFF.

This clonotype has just a few counts. This rearrangement joins TRBV7-6 to TRBJ1-1; perhaps TRBD1 as D (6 bases). CDR1 is SGHVS and CDR2 is FNYEAQ in the germline V gene. This CDR3 is 13 amino acids long. Trimming shortened V by 6 bases and J by 7 bases, and 15 bases separated the two germline ends. CDR3 sequence reads: CASSRDTRGEAFF. CDR3 in DNA: TGTGCCAGCAGTAGGGACACTAGGGGTGAAGCTTTCTTT.

The J gene is TRBJ2-7, the V gene TRBV14; D perhaps matches TRBD1 (6 bases). Germline lookup yields CDR1 SGHDN and CDR2 FVKESK. The V end was cut by 7 bases, the J end by 1 base, with 11 bases between. The CDR3 sequence is 13 residues long. The CDR3 DNA reads as TGTGCCAGCAATAAGGGGGTTTCCTACGAGCAGTACTTC. Residues: CASNKGVSYEQYF.

This rearrangement joins TRBV6-5 to TRBJ1-6; D perhaps matches TRBD1 (6 bases). The CDR3 has 16 amino acids. The V and J ends lost 0 bases and 6 bases respectively, with 12 bases between them. Germline CDR1 and CDR2: MNHEY and SVGAGI. In nucleotides, the CDR3 is TGTGCCAGCAGTTACTCGCCAGGGGTCGGTAATTCACCCCTCCACTTT. This encodes CASSYSPGVGNSPLHF.

This clonotype was seen a few times. The gene calls are TRBV25-1 and TRBJ2-1, with D tentatively TRBD2 (5 bases). The V gene's germline CDR1 is MGHDK and CDR2 SYGVNS. Between the trimmed V and J ends, which lost 2 bases and 5 bases, there was a span of 10 bases. The CDR3 is 14 residues long. The CDR3 region has the DNA TGTGCCAGCAGTGAACCCGGACTGAACAATGAGCAGTTCTTC. Protein sequence: CASSEPGLNNEQFF.

The chain links TRBV7-2 to TRBJ2-7; 7 bases are a match to TRBD1. This CDR3 has 15 amino acids. Germline V gene data show CDR1 as SGHTA and CDR2 as FQGNSA. The ends lost 3 bases at V and 0 bases at J; junction bases unmatched: 5. CDR3 loop: CASSFDRAYSYEQYF. For the CDR3, the DNA is TGTGCCAGCAGCTTCGACAGGGCTTACTCCTACGAGCAGTACTTC.

This clonotype came up a few times. This chain connects TRBV18 to TRBJ2-3, with 9 bases aligning to TRBD2. The trim removed 0 bases at V and 4 bases at J, leaving 5 bases unmatched. Germline values: CDR1 KGHSH, CDR2 LQKENI. This CDR3 is built from 16 residues. The CDR3 sequence is CASSPPSRGRADTQYF. The CDR3 DNA reads TGTGCCAGCTCACCACCGAGTCGCGGGAGGGCAGATACGCAGTATTTT. Variable domain in full (rest from reference TRBV18 and TRBJ2-3): NAGVMQNPRHLVRRRGQEARLRCSPMKGHSHVYWYRQLPEEGLKFMVYLQKENIIDESGMPKERFSAEFPKEGPSILRIQQVVRGDSAAYFCASSPPSRGRADTQYFGPGTRLTVL.

This rearrangement joins TRBV27 to TRBJ2-6; D is undetermined. V lost 3 bases and J lost 0, with 6 bases in between. The CDR3 sequence is 15 residues long. Germline loops: CDR1 MNHEY, CDR2 SMNVEV (reference sequence). CDR3 coding DNA: TGTGCCAGCAGTTTCACAGTCTCTGGGGCCAACGTCCTGACTTTC. It yields the protein CASSFTVSGANVLTF.

This clonotype has more than one count but fewer than ten. The chain couples TRBV12-3 or TRBV12-4 to TRBJ2-7; D is uncertain. Deletions cut 7 bases from V and 6 bases from J, with 16 bases between. The CDR3 is 13 amino acids. This CDR3 reads CASTRTRFSEQYF. Written as DNA, the CDR3 is TGTGCCAGCACCAGGACCCGATTCTCCGAGCAGTACTTC.

The chain couples TRBV6-5 to TRBJ1-2; D remains unclear. V lost 5 bases to trimming and J lost 8 bases, with 15 bases between them. Germline values: CDR1 MNHEY, CDR2 SVGAGI. The length of the CDR3 is 13 residues. The CDR3 protein is CASSHDTRGGYTF. CDR3 nucleotides: TGTGCCAGCAGTCACGACACCCGCGGAGGCTACACCTTC.

This CDR3 reads CASSLLPSGIYNEQFF. In DNA, the CDR3 is TGTGCCAGCAGCCTCCTACCTAGCGGGATTTACAATGAGCAGTTCTTC. The chain joins TRBV7-8 to TRBJ2-1; 9 positions match TRBD2. J lost 4 bases, V lost 5 bases, and 9 bases had no gene match. Germline CDR1 reads SGHVS; CDR2 reads FQNEAQ. This CDR3 region has 16 residues.